Listed here are 29 T cell receptor beta chains from one sample, sequenced in a study of T cell responses to AZD1222 COVID-19 vaccine. Measured with immunoSEQ multiplex PCR; TCRdb has only the in-frame clones, and not every one. The data hold approximately 110,000 clones, with approximately 96% observed a single time. Sequences were derived from peripheral blood, sampled on day 0 of AZD1222 vaccination. The receptors originated from an adult in good health.

Regarding this clone: The sample holds other DNA sequences that translate to the same CDR3. The chain links TRBV7-8 to TRBJ1-1; D remains ambiguous. Germline V gene data show CDR1 as SGHVS and CDR2 as FQNEAQ. Trimming removed 0 bases from V and 1 base from J, with 6 bases in between. The CDR3 consists of 14 residues. CDR3 region: CASSLARGNTEAFF. In DNA, the CDR3 is TGTGCCAGCAGCTTAGCGCGGGGGAACACTGAAGCTTTCTTT.

The rearrangement uses TRBV12-5 and TRBJ1-2; the D gene is possibly TRBD1 (6 bases). Trimming took off 0 bases at V and 2 bases at J, with 19 bases between the two ends. Germline lookup yields CDR1 LGHNT and CDR2 FRNRAP. The CDR3 covers 18 residues. Here the CDR3 DNA reads TGTGCTAGTGGTTTGGTAATGGACAGACCCCTCTTAAACTATGGCTACACCTTC. The encoded protein is CASGLVMDRPLLNYGYTF.

This chain links TRBV10-1 with TRBJ1-2; no clear D. V was pared by 3 bases and J by 4 bases, with 6 bases between. The CDR3 runs 12 residues. Germline CDR1 and CDR2: WNHNN and SYGVQD (reference sequence). The CDR3 is CASSDSSYGYTF. Here the CDR3 DNA reads TGCGCCAGCAGTGACAGCTCCTATGGCTACACCTTC.

This rearrangement joins TRBV9 to TRBJ2-4; a possible D gene is TRBD1 (6 bases). Trimming cost V 3 bases and J 5 bases, with 15 bases left between them. CDR3 length equals 15 residues. Germline values: CDR1 SGDLS, CDR2 YYNGEE. As DNA, the CDR3 is TGTGCCAGCAGCGCCCTCGAGCCAGGGGAAAACATTCAGTACTTC. Translation: CASSALEPGENIQYF.

This clone occurred once. CDR3 in DNA: TGTGCCAGCAGTCCGGGCGGAGCTCACGAAAAACTGTTTTTT. It yields the protein CASSPGGAHEKLFF. This chain connects TRBV7-9 to TRBJ1-4; D is undetermined. Germline V gene sequence: CDR1 SEHNR, CDR2 FQNEAQ (reference sequence). The CDR3 is 14 amino acids. The V end was cut by 6 bases, the J end by 8 bases, with 16 bases between.

The chain employs TRBV7-9 and TRBJ2-3; D not certain. CDR1 SEHNR and CDR2 FQNEAQ come from the germline V gene (reference sequence). The CDR3 has 17 residues. V was clipped by 0 bases and J by 2 bases, with 15 bases between them. CDR3 loop: CASSLAQFNPLTDTQYF. CDR3 nucleotide sequence: TGTGCCAGCAGCTTAGCGCAGTTCAACCCTCTCACAGATACGCAGTATTTT.

The CDR3 reads CASSAGRGGKLFF. The CDR3 coding sequence is TGTGCCAGTAGTGCCGGTAGGGGGGGAAAACTGTTTTTT. The chain joins TRBV19 to TRBJ1-4, with D possibly TRBD1 on 6 matching bases. The CDR3 has 13 residues. Germline CDR1 reads LNHDA; CDR2 reads SQIVND (reference sequence). Trimming stripped 5 bases from V and 10 bases from J, with 14 bases between.

This chain links TRBV2 with TRBJ1-5; the D is unclear. Germline-derived CDR1 and CDR2 are SNHLY and FYNNEI. V lost 1 base, J lost 7 bases, and 11 bases lay in between. This CDR3 contains 14 residues. Here the CDR3 reads CASSEDFLAQPQHF. In DNA form, the CDR3 reads TGTGCCAGCAGTGAAGACTTTCTGGCCCAGCCCCAGCATTTT.

This clone was observed a single time. V is TRBV2 and J is TRBJ1-2; TRBD1 aligns across 10 bases. This CDR3 has 14 amino acids. CDR1 is SNHLY and CDR2 is FYNNEI in the germline V gene. The J segment lost 7 bases and the V segment lost 5 bases, leaving 7 bases of the junction unmatched. CDR3 coding DNA: TGTGCCAGCAGTCGGGACAGGGGTTTTAGTGGCTACACCTTC. It specifies CASSRDRGFSGYTF.

The rearrangement joins TRBV14 to TRBJ2-1; weak D call: TRBD2 (5 bases). CDR3 size: 15 residues. Germline loops: CDR1 SGHDN, CDR2 FVKESK. V lost 4 bases and J 4 bases, leaving 14 bases between the germline ends. CDR3 in amino acids: CASSLLVGAYNEQFF. The CDR3 DNA reads as TGTGCCAGCAGCCTGCTTGTGGGAGCGTACAATGAGCAGTTCTTC.

The table lists this clone with a count of one. At one boundary the junction diverges from the germline segment, which might be a read error. This rearrangement joins TRBV7-7 to TRBJ1-3; D not resolved. Germline V gene lookup returns CDR1 SSHAT and CDR2 FNYEAQ (reference sequence). The CDR3 is 17 residues long. In nucleotides, the CDR3 is TGTGCTAGCAGCTTAGCTGGGGTCCAGTACTCTGGAAACACCATATATTTT. It translates to CASSLAGVQYSGNTIYF.

The chain recombines TRBV10-2 with TRBJ2-3; D ambiguous. This CDR3 spans 13 amino acids. CDR1 WSHSY and CDR2 SAAADI come from the germline V gene. V was trimmed by 4 bases and J by 3 bases, leaving 8 bases between them. The CDR3: CASSVVVTDTQYF. CDR3 DNA: TGCGCCAGCAGTGTGGTGGTAACAGATACGCAGTATTTT.

The V gene is TRBV3-1 (or the pseudogene TRBV3-2), the J gene TRBJ2-5; D remains ambiguous. The CDR3 contains 13 residues. CDR1 LGHDT and CDR2 YNNKEL come from the germline V gene (reference sequence). Trimming took off 0 bases at V and 5 bases at J, with 7 bases between the two ends. The CDR3 DNA reads TGTGCCAGCAGCCAAGACGGTTTCGAGACCCAGTACTTC. Its translation: CASSQDGFETQYF.

V is TRBV15 and J is TRBJ1-3, with a possible D match to TRBD1 (5 bases). This CDR3 region has 15 residues. The germline CDR1 and CDR2 sequences are LNHNV and YYDKDF (reference sequence). V lost 0 bases, J lost 7 bases, and 13 bases lay in between. The CDR3 reads CATSRDFRGTNTIYF. CDR3 nucleotides: TGTGCCACCAGCAGAGATTTTCGGGGGACTAACACCATATATTTT.

The J gene is TRBJ1-6, the V gene TRBV3-1 (or the pseudogene TRBV3-2); no firm D call. Germline CDR1 LGHDT, CDR2 YNNKEL (reference sequence). The CDR3 covers 15 residues. V lost 0 bases and J lost 4, with 7 bases in between. This chain's CDR3 is CASSQDPAYNSPLHF. DNA of the CDR3: TGTGCCAGCAGCCAAGACCCAGCTTATAATTCACCCCTCCACTTT.

This sequence joins TRBV9 and TRBJ2-1; 10 bases align to TRBD1. V trimming: 0 bases; J trimming: 9 bases; junction bases outside the gene matches: 6. CDR1 is SGDLS, CDR2 YYNGEE, per germline. CDR3 length equals 15 residues. The CDR3, as DNA: TGTGCCAGCAGCGTAGGGACAGGGGGATCAGGTGAGCAGTTCTTC. It translates to CASSVGTGGSGEQFF.

The V gene is TRBV13, the J gene TRBJ1-3; D uncertain. The CDR3 covers 14 residues. The germline V and J ends were trimmed by 4 bases and 3 bases, with 10 bases remaining between them. Germline V gene sequence: CDR1 PRHDT, CDR2 FYEKMQ (reference sequence). CDR3 loop: CASSWKVYGNTIYF. The CDR3 DNA is TGTGCCAGCAGCTGGAAGGTTTATGGAAACACCATATATTTT.

V is TRBV6-1 and J is TRBJ1-6; D not resolved. Germline V gene sequence: CDR1 MNHNS, CDR2 SASEGT. Trimming cost V 0 bases and J 8 bases, with 5 bases left between them. This CDR3 contains 13 residues. The CDR3 here is CASSEAWDSPLHF. The DNA for the CDR3 is TGTGCCAGCAGTGAAGCGTGGGATTCACCCCTCCACTTT.

The genes are TRBV7-9 and TRBJ1-2; TRBD1 is a possible D gene (6 bases). Germline V gene data show CDR1 as SEHNR and CDR2 as FQNEAQ (reference sequence). Trimming stripped 1 base from V and 0 bases from J, with 12 bases between. The CDR3 sequence is 16 residues long. CDR3 in DNA: TGTGCCAGCAGCTTAGGGGGGGGCACAACTAACTATGGCTACACCTTC. It codes for CASSLGGGTTNYGYTF.

V gene TRBV7-3 combines with J gene TRBJ2-7; D call uncertain. Germline V lookup: CDR1 SGHTA, CDR2 FQGTGA. V was trimmed by 0 bases and J by 4 bases, leaving 13 bases between them. This CDR3 is built from 15 residues. The CDR3 DNA is TGTGCCAGCAGCTTAACAAGCGTCCTGAGTTACGAGCAGTACTTC. Translated, it gives CASSLTSVLSYEQYF. The full variable domain, in which reference TRBV7-3 and TRBJ2-7 provide the parts outside the CDR3, is GAGVSQTPSNKVTEKGKYVELRCDPISGHTALYWYRQSLGQGPEFLIYFQGTGAADDSGLPNDRFFAVRPEGSVSTLKIQRTERGDSAVYLCASSLTSVLSYEQYFGPGTRLTVT.

J is TRBJ1-1 and V is TRBV5-1; D uncertain. The germline CDR1 and CDR2 sequences are SGHRS and YFSETQ. The CDR3 runs 14 residues. V lost 4 bases to trimming and J lost 0 bases, with 10 bases between them. This CDR3 is CASSQSTVNTEAFF. The CDR3 DNA is TGCGCCAGCAGCCAATCTACAGTGAACACTGAAGCTTTCTTT.

This chain joins TRBV6-6 and TRBJ2-3, with TRBD2 matching 9 bases. CDR1 is MNHNY, CDR2 SVGAGI, per germline (reference sequence). The CDR3 runs to 16 residues. J gave up 0 bases and V 5 bases, and 6 bases lay outside the gene matches. The CDR3 spells CASSPGTSRSTDTQYF. The DNA for the CDR3 is TGTGCCAGCAGTCCGGGGACTAGCAGAAGCACAGATACGCAGTATTTT.

The genes are TRBV27 and TRBJ2-1, with 7 bases lining up with TRBD2. This CDR3 has 14 amino acids. Trimming took 8 bases from V and 0 from J; bases not matched to a gene: 4. Germline V gene sequence: CDR1 MNHEY, CDR2 SMNVEV (reference sequence). CDR3 region: CASGGGSSYNEQFF. The CDR3 DNA follows: TGTGCCAGCGGGGGGGGAAGCTCCTACAATGAGCAGTTCTTC.

CDR3 DNA sequence: TGTGCCAGCAGTTATGGTCAGCTAGAGACCCAGTACTTC. Protein: CASSYGQLETQYF. The chain joins TRBV6-2 or TRBV6-3 to TRBJ2-5; D unclear. CDR1 and CDR2 (germline): MNHEY, SVGEGT. V was pared by 3 bases and J by 4 bases, with 9 bases between. The CDR3 length is 13 residues.

The rearrangement joins TRBV29-1 to TRBJ2-1; D gene unclear. The CDR3 consists of 12 residues. The germline gives CDR1 SQVTM, CDR2 ANQGSEA. V shed 2 bases and J shed 4 bases, with 6 bases lying between them. CDR3 sequence: CSVETLYNEQFF. CDR3 DNA sequence: TGCAGCGTTGAAACCTTATACAATGAGCAGTTCTTC.

This sequence joins TRBV5-4 and TRBJ1-2; D is possibly TRBD1 (6 bases). This CDR3 has 14 amino acids. Germline V gene data show CDR1 as SGHNT and CDR2 as YYREEE (reference sequence). Deletions cut 2 bases from V and 4 bases from J, with 12 bases between. The DNA for the CDR3 is TGTGCCAGCAGCTTTGGGGGCCGAGCCTATGGCTACACCTTC. It encodes CASSFGGRAYGYTF. The whole variable domain, filled in from reference TRBV5-4 and TRBJ1-2, reads ETGVTQSPTHLIKTRGQQVTLRCSSQSGHNTVSWYQQALGQGPQFIFQYYREEENGRGNFPPRFSGLQFPNYSSELNVNALELDDSALYLCASSFGGRAYGYTFGSGTRLTVV.

The V call is TRBV27, the J call TRBJ1-5; 8 nucleotides line up with TRBD1. In germline, CDR1 is MNHEY, CDR2 SMNVEV (reference sequence). With 3 bases clipped from V and 2 bases from J, the junction kept 12 bases outside the gene matches. The CDR3 is 18 amino acids. In DNA form, the CDR3 reads TGTGCCAGCAGTTTGGTGGGGACAGGCGTTTACGGCAATCAGCCCCAGCATTTT. Its translation is CASSLVGTGVYGNQPQHF.

This chain connects TRBV29-1 to TRBJ2-1; no clear D. Germline CDR1 reads SQVTM; CDR2 reads ANQGSEA. The CDR3 is 10 amino acids. V was pared by 4 bases and J by 6 bases, with 4 bases between. The CDR3 loop is CSVGLNEQFF. The CDR3 DNA follows: TGCAGCGTTGGTCTCAATGAGCAGTTCTTC.

The chain is built from TRBV29-1 and TRBJ1-4; no reliable D call. The germline V gene has CDR1 SQVTM and CDR2 ANQGSEA. The CDR3 length is 17 residues. V lost 0 bases and J lost 0, with 14 bases in between. The CDR3 reads CSVEDPDRAATNEKLFF. CDR3 coding DNA: TGCAGCGTTGAAGATCCGGATAGGGCCGCAACTAATGAAAAACTGTTTTTT.